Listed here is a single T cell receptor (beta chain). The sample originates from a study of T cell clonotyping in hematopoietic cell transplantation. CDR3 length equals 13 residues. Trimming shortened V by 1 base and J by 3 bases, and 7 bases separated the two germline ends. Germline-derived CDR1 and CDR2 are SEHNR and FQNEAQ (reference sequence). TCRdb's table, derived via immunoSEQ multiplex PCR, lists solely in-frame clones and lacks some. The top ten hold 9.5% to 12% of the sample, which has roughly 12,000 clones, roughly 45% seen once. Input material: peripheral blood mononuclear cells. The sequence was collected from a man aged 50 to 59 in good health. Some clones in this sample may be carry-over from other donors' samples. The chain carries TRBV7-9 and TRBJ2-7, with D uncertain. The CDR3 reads CASSLGAIYEQYF. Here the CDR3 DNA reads TGTGCCAGCAGCTTAGGGGCCATCTACGAGCAGTACTTC.